The T cell receptor beta chain described here comes from a study of graft-versus-host responses after intestinal transplantation. For the study at large: Tacrolimus and steroids were given for 3 to 4 years to all recipients after anti-thymocyte globulin induction.

Measured with immunoSEQ multiplex PCR; TCRdb has only the in-frame clones, and not every one. The sample includes about 39,000 clones, approximately 93% of them seen just once. CDR1 and CDR2 from the germline V gene are SGHRS and YFSETQ. Trimming took 2 bases from V and 6 from J; bases not matched to a gene: 7. The CDR3 contains 15 residues. V is TRBV5-1 and J is TRBJ2-1, with 8 positions matching TRBD2. The source material was PBMCs, sampled approximately 740 days after intestinal transplantation. The sequence came from a human patient who received an intestinal transplant, so some T cells may come from the graft donor. DNA of the CDR3: TGCGCCAGCAGCTTCACAGGACTAGCATCCAATGAGCAGTTCTTC. Amino acid sequence: CASSFTGLASNEQFF.